This entry lists 6 T cell receptor beta chains sequenced from one sample in a study of cytomegalovirus exposure and HLA in healthy donors. The PCR employed 60 Vbeta primers together with 13 Jbeta primers. The assay was immunoSEQ multiplex PCR, and TCRdb's table has in-frame clones only and misses some. The table includes under 150,000 clones, under 90% detected once. The sequenced material came from PBMCs. These receptors all stem from a woman between 18 and 29 years old in good health and CMV-seronegative.

The V call is TRBV18, the J call TRBJ1-5, with D possibly TRBD1 on 6 matching bases. This CDR3 spans 14 amino acids. V gave up 3 bases and J gave up 4 bases, with 10 bases separating them. Germline V gene lookup returns CDR1 KGHSH and CDR2 LQKENI. The CDR3 protein is CASSPGTTNQPQHF. The CDR3 DNA reads as TGTGCCAGCTCACCGGGGACAACAAATCAGCCCCAGCATTTT.

CDR3 sequence: CASSQGQRGAKNIQYF. The CDR3, as DNA: TGTGCCAGCAGCCAAGGGCAGCGGGGGGCCAAAAACATTCAGTACTTC. The chain recombines TRBV14 with TRBJ2-4; 8 nucleotides line up with TRBD2. The ends lost 1 base at V and 1 base at J; junction bases unmatched: 3. This CDR3 has 16 amino acids. Germline CDR1 and CDR2: SGHDN and FVKESK.

J is TRBJ2-7 and V is TRBV6-1; perhaps TRBD1 as D (5 bases). Germline V gene data show CDR1 as MNHNS and CDR2 as SASEGT. The germline V and J ends were trimmed by 2 bases and 5 bases, with 10 bases remaining between them. CDR3 length equals 13 residues. For the CDR3, the DNA is TGTGCCAGCAGTGAACCCCCAGGGAACGAGCAGTACGTC. Protein sequence: CASSEPPGNEQYV.

By frequency in the sample, this clone is medium-sized. The rearrangement joins TRBV7-9 to TRBJ2-6, with a possible D match to TRBD1 (5 bases). Germline lookup yields CDR1 SEHNR and CDR2 FQNEAQ (reference sequence). V was trimmed by 3 bases and J by 2 bases, leaving 20 bases between them. The CDR3 spans 19 residues. CDR3 DNA: TGTGCCAGCAGCTTCCGTGACAGCCCGACCTCAGCTGGGGCCAACGTCCTGACTTTC. Residues: CASSFRDSPTSAGANVLTF. The full variable domain, in which reference TRBV7-9 and TRBJ2-6 provide the parts outside the CDR3, is DTGVSQNPRHKITKRGQNVTFRCDPISEHNRLYWYRQTLGQGPEFLTYFQNEAQLEKSRLLSDRFSAERPKGSFSTLEIQRTEQGDSAMYLCASSFRDSPTSAGANVLTFGAGSRLTVL.

The J gene is TRBJ2-3, the V gene TRBV30; tentatively, D is TRBD1 (6 bases). Per the germline V gene, CDR1 is GTSNPN and CDR2 is SVGIG (reference sequence). The CDR3 is made up of 13 amino acids. Trimming shortened V by 4 bases and J by 2 bases, and 10 bases separated the two germline ends. The CDR3 is CAWTTGYTDTQYF. Here the CDR3 DNA reads TGTGCCTGGACCACAGGGTACACAGATACGCAGTATTTT. Based on the CDR3 plus reference TRBV30 and TRBJ2-3, the full variable domain is SQTIHQWPATLVQPVGSPLSLECTVEGTSNPNLYWYRQAAGRGLQLLFYSVGIGQISSEVPQNLSASRPQDRQFILSSKKLLLSDSGFYLCAWTTGYTDTQYFGPGTRLTVL.

This clone was counted once. The V call is TRBV14, the J call TRBJ1-6; a possible D gene is TRBD1 (5 bases). CDR3 size: 15 residues. Trimming shortened V by 5 bases and J by 9 bases, and 17 bases separated the two germline ends. Germline loops: CDR1 SGHDN, CDR2 FVKESK. The CDR3 loop is CASSAARQGGSPLHF. The CDR3 bases are TGTGCCAGCAGCGCGGCCCGGCAGGGAGGTTCACCCCTCCACTTT.